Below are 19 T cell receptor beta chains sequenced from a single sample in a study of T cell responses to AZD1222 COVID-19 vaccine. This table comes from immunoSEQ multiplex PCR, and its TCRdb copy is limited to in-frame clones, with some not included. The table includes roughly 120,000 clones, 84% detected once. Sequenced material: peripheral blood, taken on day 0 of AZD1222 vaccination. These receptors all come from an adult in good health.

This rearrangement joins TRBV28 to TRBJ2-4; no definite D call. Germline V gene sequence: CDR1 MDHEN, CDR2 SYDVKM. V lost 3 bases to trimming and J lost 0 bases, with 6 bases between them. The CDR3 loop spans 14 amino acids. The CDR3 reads CASSLSKAKNIQYF. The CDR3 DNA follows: TGTGCCAGCAGTTTGTCGAAAGCCAAAAACATTCAGTACTTC.

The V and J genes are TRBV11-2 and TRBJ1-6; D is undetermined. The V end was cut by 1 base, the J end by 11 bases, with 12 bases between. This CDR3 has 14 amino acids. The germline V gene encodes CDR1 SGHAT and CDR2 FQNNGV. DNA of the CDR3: TGTGCCAGCAGCTTAGTCGGTGCACAGACACCCCTCCACTTT. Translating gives CASSLVGAQTPLHF.

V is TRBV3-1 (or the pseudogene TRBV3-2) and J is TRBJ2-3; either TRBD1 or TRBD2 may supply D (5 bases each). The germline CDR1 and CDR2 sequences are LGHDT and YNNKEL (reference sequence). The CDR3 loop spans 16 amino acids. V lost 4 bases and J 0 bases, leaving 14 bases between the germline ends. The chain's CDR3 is CASSPPGPTSTDTQYF. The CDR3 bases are TGTGCCAGCAGCCCACCGGGGCCCACTAGCACAGATACGCAGTATTTT.

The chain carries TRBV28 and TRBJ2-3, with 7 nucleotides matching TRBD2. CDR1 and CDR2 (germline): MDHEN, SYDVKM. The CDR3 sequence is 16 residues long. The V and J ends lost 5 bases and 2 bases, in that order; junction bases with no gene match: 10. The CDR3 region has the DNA TGTGCCAGCAGTCCCCCGGGACTAAAGTTCACAGATACGCAGTATTTT. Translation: CASSPPGLKFTDTQYF.

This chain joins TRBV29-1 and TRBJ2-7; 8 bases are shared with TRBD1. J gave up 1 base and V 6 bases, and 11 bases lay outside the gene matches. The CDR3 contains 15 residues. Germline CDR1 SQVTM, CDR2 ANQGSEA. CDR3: CSVAYGTGGSYEQYF. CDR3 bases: TGCAGCGTAGCATATGGGACAGGAGGTTCCTACGAGCAGTACTTC.

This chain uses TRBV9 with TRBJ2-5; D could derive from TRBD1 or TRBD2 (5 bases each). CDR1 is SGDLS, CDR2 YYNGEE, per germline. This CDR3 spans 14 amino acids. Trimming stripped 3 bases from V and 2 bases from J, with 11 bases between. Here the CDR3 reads CASSDRDGQETQYF. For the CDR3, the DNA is TGTGCCAGCAGCGATCGGGACGGGCAAGAGACCCAGTACTTC.

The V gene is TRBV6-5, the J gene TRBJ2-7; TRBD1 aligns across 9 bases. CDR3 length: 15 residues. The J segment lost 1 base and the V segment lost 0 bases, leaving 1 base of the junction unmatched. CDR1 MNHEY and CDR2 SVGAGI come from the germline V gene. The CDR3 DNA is TGTGCCAGCAGTTACTCGACAGGGGGGTCCTACGAGCAGTACTTC. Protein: CASSYSTGGSYEQYF.

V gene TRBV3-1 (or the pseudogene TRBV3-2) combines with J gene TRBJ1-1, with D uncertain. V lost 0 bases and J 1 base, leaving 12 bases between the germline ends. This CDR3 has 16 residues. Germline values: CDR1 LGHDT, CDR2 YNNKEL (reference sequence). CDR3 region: CASSQEAWKKNTEAFF. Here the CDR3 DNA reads TGTGCCAGCAGCCAAGAGGCGTGGAAAAAGAACACTGAAGCTTTCTTT.

This chain's CDR3 is CASSFPNTRGTYEQYF. The CDR3, as DNA: TGTGCCAGCAGCTTCCCTAATACGCGGGGGACCTACGAGCAGTACTTC. The rearrangement uses TRBV11-2 and TRBJ2-7, with 7 bases that match TRBD2. The CDR3 is 16 amino acids. V was clipped by 3 bases and J by 2 bases; unmatched bases: 10. Germline CDR1 SGHAT, CDR2 FQNNGV.

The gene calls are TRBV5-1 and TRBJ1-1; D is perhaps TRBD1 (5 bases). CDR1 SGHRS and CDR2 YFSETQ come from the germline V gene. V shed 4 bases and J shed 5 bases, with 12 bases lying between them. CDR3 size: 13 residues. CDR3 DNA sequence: TGCGCCAGCAGCCCACGAGGGGTGACTGAAGCTTTCTTT. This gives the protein CASSPRGVTEAFF.

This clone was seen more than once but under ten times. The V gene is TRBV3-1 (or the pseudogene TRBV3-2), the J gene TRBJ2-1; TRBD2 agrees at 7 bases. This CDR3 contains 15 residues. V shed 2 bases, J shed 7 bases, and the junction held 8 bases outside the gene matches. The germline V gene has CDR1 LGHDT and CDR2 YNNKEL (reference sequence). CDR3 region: CASSQPEARGNEQFF. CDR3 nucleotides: TGTGCCAGCAGCCAACCCGAGGCGCGGGGGAATGAGCAGTTCTTC.

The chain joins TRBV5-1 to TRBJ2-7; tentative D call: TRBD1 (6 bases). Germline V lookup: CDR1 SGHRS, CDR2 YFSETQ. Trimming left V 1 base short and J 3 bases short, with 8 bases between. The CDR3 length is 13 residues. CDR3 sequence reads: CASSLNRDYEQYF. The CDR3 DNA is TGCGCCAGCAGCTTGAACAGGGACTACGAGCAGTACTTC.

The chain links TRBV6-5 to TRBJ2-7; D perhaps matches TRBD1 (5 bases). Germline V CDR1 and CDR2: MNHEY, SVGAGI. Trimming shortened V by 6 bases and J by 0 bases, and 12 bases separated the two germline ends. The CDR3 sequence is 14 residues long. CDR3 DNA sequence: TGTGCCAGCAGCCGCGGACACAGCTCCTACGAGCAGTACTTC. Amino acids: CASSRGHSSYEQYF.

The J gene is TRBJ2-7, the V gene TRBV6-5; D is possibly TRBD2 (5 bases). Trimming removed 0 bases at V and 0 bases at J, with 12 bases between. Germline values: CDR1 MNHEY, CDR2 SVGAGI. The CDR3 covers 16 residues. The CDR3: CASSYSIHGDSYEQYF. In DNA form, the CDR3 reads TGTGCCAGCAGTTACTCGATACACGGGGACTCCTACGAGCAGTACTTC.

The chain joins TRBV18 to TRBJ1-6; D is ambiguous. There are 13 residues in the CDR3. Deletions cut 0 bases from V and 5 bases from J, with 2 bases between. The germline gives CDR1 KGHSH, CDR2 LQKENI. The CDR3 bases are TGTGCCAGCTCACCACCGAATAATTCACCCCTCCACTTT. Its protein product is CASSPPNNSPLHF.

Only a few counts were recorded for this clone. CDR3 sequence reads: CASSPQGRDSPLHF. In DNA form, the CDR3 reads TGTGCCAGCAGTCCACAGGGGAGGGATTCACCCCTCCACTTT. This rearrangement joins TRBV2 to TRBJ1-6; 7 nucleotides match TRBD1. The junction had 6 bases not matched to a gene; V was cut back by 5 bases and J by 8 bases. The CDR3 contains 14 residues. Per the germline V gene, CDR1 is SNHLY and CDR2 is FYNNEI.

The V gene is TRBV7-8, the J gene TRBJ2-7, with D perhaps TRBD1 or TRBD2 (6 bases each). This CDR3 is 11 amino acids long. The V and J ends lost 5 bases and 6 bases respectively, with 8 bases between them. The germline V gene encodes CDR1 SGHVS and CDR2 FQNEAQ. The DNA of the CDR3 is TGTGCCAGCAGCCGGGGGCCCGAGCAGTACTTC. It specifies CASSRGPEQYF.

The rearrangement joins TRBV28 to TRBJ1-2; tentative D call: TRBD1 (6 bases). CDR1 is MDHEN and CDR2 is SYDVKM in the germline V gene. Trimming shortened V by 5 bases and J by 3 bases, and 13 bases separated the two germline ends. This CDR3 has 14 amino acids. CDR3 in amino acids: CASSLGQSYYGYTF. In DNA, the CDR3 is TGTGCCAGCAGTCTAGGACAGTCTTACTATGGCTACACCTTC.

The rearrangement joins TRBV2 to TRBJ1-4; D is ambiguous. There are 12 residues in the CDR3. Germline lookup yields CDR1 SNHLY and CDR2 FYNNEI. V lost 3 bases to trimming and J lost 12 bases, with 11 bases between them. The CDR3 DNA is TGTGCCAGCAGTGATCCCCAGACCGAACTGTTTTTT. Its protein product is CASSDPQTELFF.